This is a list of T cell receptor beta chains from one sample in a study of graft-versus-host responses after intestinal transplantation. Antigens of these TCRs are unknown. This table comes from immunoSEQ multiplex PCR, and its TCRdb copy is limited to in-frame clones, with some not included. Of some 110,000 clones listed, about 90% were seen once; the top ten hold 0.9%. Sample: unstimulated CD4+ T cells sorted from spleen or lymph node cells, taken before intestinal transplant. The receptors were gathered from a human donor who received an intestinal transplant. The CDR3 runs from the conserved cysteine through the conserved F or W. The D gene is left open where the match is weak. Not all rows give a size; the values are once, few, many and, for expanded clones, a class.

CDR3nt: TGTGCCAGCCGTCTCGGACTAGTAGGGAATGAGCAGTTCTTC
CDR3aa: CASRLGLVGNEQFF
d_gene: TRBD2
abundance: NA
v_gene: TRBV2
j_gene: TRBJ2-1

CDR3nt: TGTGCCAGCAGCTTAGCTGGGGTTTACGAGCAGTACTTC
CDR3aa: CASSLAGVYEQYF
d_gene: NA
abundance: few
v_gene: TRBV11-2
j_gene: TRBJ2-7

CDR3nt: TGCAGCGTTGAGAGTAGGGAGCAGTACTTC
CDR3aa: CSVESREQYF
d_gene: NA
abundance: NA
v_gene: TRBV29-1
j_gene: TRBJ2-7

CDR3nt: TGTGCCAGCCGCCTCGTGAGAGGAAGCTCCTACAATGAGCAGTTCTTC
CDR3aa: CASRLVRGSSYNEQFF
d_gene: NA
abundance: once
v_gene: TRBV11-2
j_gene: TRBJ2-1

CDR3nt: TGTGCCAGCAGCGCATTCGGAGGCTACACCTTC
CDR3aa: CASSAFGGYTF
d_gene: NA
abundance: once
v_gene: TRBV9
j_gene: TRBJ1-2

CDR3nt: TGTGCCAGCAGCCCGGGGGGACCGCACGGAGGAAACACCATATATTTT
CDR3aa: CASSPGGPHGGNTIYF
d_gene: NA
abundance: NA
v_gene: TRBV4-2
j_gene: TRBJ1-3

CDR3nt: TGTGCCAGCAGCTTAGCGGGGGTACTTTCCTACAATGGGCAGTTCTTC
CDR3aa: CASSLAGVLSYNGQFF
d_gene: TRBD2
abundance: NA
v_gene: TRBV7-3
j_gene: TRBJ2-1

CDR3nt: TGTGCCACCAGCAGAGTGACAGGGGGCAATGAAAAACTGTTTTTT
CDR3aa: CATSRVTGGNEKLFF
d_gene: TRBD1
abundance: NA
v_gene: TRBV15
j_gene: TRBJ1-4

CDR3nt: TGTGCCAGCAGTTCTCTCTCGGGGGCAACTGGAAACACCATATATTTT
CDR3aa: CASSSLSGATGNTIYF
d_gene: NA
abundance: NA
v_gene: TRBV28
j_gene: TRBJ1-3

CDR3nt: TGTGCCAGCAGCCGTAGGGTAAGAAACACTGAAGCTTTCTTT
CDR3aa: CASSRRVRNTEAFF
d_gene: NA
abundance: NA
v_gene: TRBV11-2
j_gene: TRBJ1-1

CDR3nt: TGCGCCAGCAGCTTGTTAGGGGGGCAAGACGGGGAGCTGTTTTTT
CDR3aa: CASSLLGGQDGELFF
d_gene: NA
abundance: NA
v_gene: TRBV5-1
j_gene: TRBJ2-2

CDR3nt: TGTGCCAGCAGTTACGGGTCAGGGGGGGCCGGGGAGCTGTTTTTT
CDR3aa: CASSYGSGGAGELFF
d_gene: NA
abundance: few
v_gene: TRBV6-5
j_gene: TRBJ2-2

CDR3nt: TGTGCCTGGAGTGTAGGGCTAGTAGGGAGACGGGCTGAAGCTTTCTTT
CDR3aa: CAWSVGLVGRRAEAFF
d_gene: NA
abundance: NA
v_gene: TRBV30
j_gene: TRBJ1-1

CDR3nt: TGCGCCAGCAGCTTGGAGGCCGGGGGGGTCAGCGAGCAGTACTTC
CDR3aa: CASSLEAGGVSEQYF
d_gene: TRBD2
abundance: NA
v_gene: TRBV5-1
j_gene: TRBJ2-7

CDR3nt: TGTGCCAGCAGTTACTCCCCCGGGACAGCTCTCTATGGCTACACCTTC
CDR3aa: CASSYSPGTALYGYTF
d_gene: TRBD1
abundance: NA
v_gene: TRBV6-6
j_gene: TRBJ1-2

CDR3nt: TGTGCCAGCAGTACCGGGGGCGGGGCATTAAAAGAGACCCAGTACTTC
CDR3aa: CASSTGGGALKETQYF
d_gene: NA
abundance: once
v_gene: TRBV7-6
j_gene: TRBJ2-5

CDR3nt: TGTGCCAGCTCACCACATGAACAGGGGAACACTGAAGCTTTCTTT
CDR3aa: CASSPHEQGNTEAFF
d_gene: NA
abundance: NA
v_gene: TRBV18
j_gene: TRBJ1-1

CDR3nt: TGTGCCAGCAGCGTAGACCAGACTAGTTCCTACAATGAGCAGTTCTTC
CDR3aa: CASSVDQTSSYNEQFF
d_gene: NA
abundance: NA
v_gene: TRBV9
j_gene: TRBJ2-1

CDR3nt: TGTGCCAGCAGCTTAAACGGTCTTTTCTACGAGCAGTACTTC
CDR3aa: CASSLNGLFYEQYF
d_gene: NA
abundance: NA
v_gene: TRBV11-2
j_gene: TRBJ2-7

CDR3nt: TGCGCCAGCAGCCGGGACACTAATGAAAAACTGTTTTTT
CDR3aa: CASSRDTNEKLFF
d_gene: NA
abundance: NA
v_gene: TRBV5-1
j_gene: TRBJ1-4

CDR3nt: TGTGCCAGCAGCCCCGGTGGGGCCGGGGAGCTGTTTTTT
CDR3aa: CASSPGGAGELFF
d_gene: NA
abundance: NA
v_gene: TRBV11-3
j_gene: TRBJ2-2

CDR3nt: TGTGCCAGCAGCCTGGGACTAGCGGGAGCGGAGACCCAGTACTTC
CDR3aa: CASSLGLAGAETQYF
d_gene: TRBD2
abundance: NA
v_gene: TRBV4-2
j_gene: TRBJ2-5

CDR3nt: TGCGCCAGCAGCTTGGGGACTAGCGGAGTCTCCTACGAGCAGTACTTC
CDR3aa: CASSLGTSGVSYEQYF
d_gene: TRBD2
abundance: once
v_gene: TRBV5-1
j_gene: TRBJ2-7

CDR3nt: TGTGCCAGCAGCCCCCAGTTGGAAGCCCAGCATTTT
CDR3aa: CASSPQLEAQHF
d_gene: NA
abundance: NA
v_gene: TRBV7-3
j_gene: TRBJ1-5

CDR3nt: TGTGCCAGCAGCCAAGACTACCTTGTGGGCCCTGGTACAGATACGCAGTATTTT
CDR3aa: CASSQDYLVGPGTDTQYF
d_gene: NA
abundance: NA
v_gene: TRBV4-2
j_gene: TRBJ2-3

CDR3nt: TGTGCCAGCAGGGCAGGGACAGGTGGAAACACCATATATTTT
CDR3aa: CASRAGTGGNTIYF
d_gene: TRBD1
abundance: NA
v_gene: TRBV2
j_gene: TRBJ1-3

CDR3nt: TGTGCCAGCAGTTACCGGGAGGGATTAAAGCCACCCCTCCACTTT
CDR3aa: CASSYREGLKPPLHF
d_gene: NA
abundance: once
v_gene: TRBV6-6
j_gene: TRBJ1-6

CDR3nt: TGTGCCAGCAGTTCCCCGGGACAGGGAGATACGCAGTATTTT
CDR3aa: CASSSPGQGDTQYF
d_gene: TRBD1
abundance: NA
v_gene: TRBV6-6
j_gene: TRBJ2-3

CDR3nt: TGCGCCAGCAGCCTGTCAGGGACAGGGGGCTTCTACGAGCAGTACTTC
CDR3aa: CASSLSGTGGFYEQYF
d_gene: TRBD1
abundance: NA
v_gene: TRBV5-1
j_gene: TRBJ2-7

CDR3nt: TGCAGCGTTGACTTCGGGGCTAGCACAGATACGCAGTATTTT
CDR3aa: CSVDFGASTDTQYF
d_gene: NA
abundance: NA
v_gene: TRBV29-1
j_gene: TRBJ2-3

CDR3nt: TGCGCCAGCAGCCCAGGGGAGGGGGTGCAGTACTTC
CDR3aa: CASSPGEGVQYF
d_gene: NA
abundance: once
v_gene: TRBV5-1
j_gene: TRBJ2-7

CDR3nt: TGTGCCAGCAGCTTAAAAGTGCGGGCAGGGTTAGGGAATGAGCAGTTCTTC
CDR3aa: CASSLKVRAGLGNEQFF
d_gene: NA
abundance: NA
v_gene: TRBV7-3
j_gene: TRBJ2-1

CDR3nt: TGTGCCAGCAGCCGATACAGAGCCGACAGGGACTATGGCTACACCTTC
CDR3aa: CASSRYRADRDYGYTF
d_gene: TRBD1
abundance: NA
v_gene: TRBV7-2
j_gene: TRBJ1-2

CDR3nt: TGTGCCAGCAGCCAGGAGGGACAGGGGTGGACTGGAAACACCATATATTTT
CDR3aa: CASSQEGQGWTGNTIYF
d_gene: TRBD1
abundance: NA
v_gene: TRBV11-2
j_gene: TRBJ1-3

CDR3nt: TGTGCCAGCAGTGAGGGAGGGAGCAATCAGCCCCAGCATTTT
CDR3aa: CASSEGGSNQPQHF
d_gene: NA
abundance: NA
v_gene: TRBV6-1
j_gene: TRBJ1-5

CDR3nt: TGTGCCTGGAGTGTACTAGCTTACAATGAGCAGTTCTTC
CDR3aa: CAWSVLAYNEQFF
d_gene: NA
abundance: NA
v_gene: TRBV30
j_gene: TRBJ2-1

CDR3nt: TGTGCCATCGACCGGGACTCACGCACGGATACGCAGTATTTT
CDR3aa: CAIDRDSRTDTQYF
d_gene: NA
abundance: NA
v_gene: TRBV7-9
j_gene: TRBJ2-3

CDR3nt: TGTGCCAGCAGCCCCGACCGCGGGGCCAACGTCCTGACTTTC
CDR3aa: CASSPDRGANVLTF
d_gene: NA
abundance: NA
v_gene: TRBV5-4
j_gene: TRBJ2-6

CDR3nt: TGTGCCAGCAGTGAAAGGGGCGGACTGGCTGGTAATTCACCCCTCCACTTT
CDR3aa: CASSERGGLAGNSPLHF
d_gene: NA
abundance: NA
v_gene: TRBV6-1
j_gene: TRBJ1-6

CDR3nt: TGTGCCAGCAGTTACTCGATTCCACAGACCTACGAGCAGTACTTC
CDR3aa: CASSYSIPQTYEQYF
d_gene: NA
abundance: NA
v_gene: TRBV6-6
j_gene: TRBJ2-7

CDR3nt: TGTGCCAGCAGCTTAGGACAGGGAGTATCAGATACGCAGTATTTT
CDR3aa: CASSLGQGVSDTQYF
d_gene: TRBD1
abundance: NA
v_gene: TRBV11-2
j_gene: TRBJ2-3

CDR3nt: TGTGCCAGCAGCTTGGGACAGGGGGGCTCCTACAATGAGCAGTTCTTC
CDR3aa: CASSLGQGGSYNEQFF
d_gene: TRBD1
abundance: once
v_gene: TRBV11-3
j_gene: TRBJ2-1

CDR3nt: TGTGCCAGCAGCGCCGAGACTGGTGAAAAACTGTTTTTT
CDR3aa: CASSAETGEKLFF
d_gene: NA
abundance: NA
v_gene: TRBV9
j_gene: TRBJ1-4

CDR3nt: TGTGCCAGCAGCCCCCGGGAGACCCAGTACTTC
CDR3aa: CASSPRETQYF
d_gene: NA
abundance: NA
v_gene: TRBV7-6
j_gene: TRBJ2-5

CDR3nt: TGTGCCAGCTCACGGAACCGACAGGGAACCTACGAGCAGTACTTC
CDR3aa: CASSRNRQGTYEQYF
d_gene: TRBD1
abundance: NA
v_gene: TRBV18
j_gene: TRBJ2-7

CDR3nt: TGCGCCAGCAGCGCGGGCGGGAGCTCCTACGAGCAGTACTTC
CDR3aa: CASSAGGSSYEQYF
d_gene: TRBD2
abundance: NA
v_gene: TRBV5-1
j_gene: TRBJ2-7

CDR3nt: TGTGCCAGCAGTTACGCAGGACCAAACACTGAAGCTTTCTTT
CDR3aa: CASSYAGPNTEAFF
d_gene: NA
abundance: NA
v_gene: TRBV6-6
j_gene: TRBJ1-1

CDR3nt: TGTGCCAGCAGCTTAAGGGGCTCTGGGGCCAACGTCCTGACTTTC
CDR3aa: CASSLRGSGANVLTF
d_gene: NA
abundance: once
v_gene: TRBV7-9
j_gene: TRBJ2-6

CDR3nt: TGTGCCAGCAGCCGCCGCTCTTGGGCAGATACGCAGTATTTT
CDR3aa: CASSRRSWADTQYF
d_gene: NA
abundance: NA
v_gene: TRBV14
j_gene: TRBJ2-3

CDR3nt: TGTGCCAGCAGTGACAGACCTTTTGGGGGCAAACGTCAGCCCCAGCATTTT
CDR3aa: CASSDRPFGGKRQPQHF
d_gene: NA
abundance: NA
v_gene: TRBV6-1
j_gene: TRBJ1-5

CDR3nt: TGTGCCAGTCAGGACGCCTACGAGCAGTACTTC
CDR3aa: CASQDAYEQYF
d_gene: NA
abundance: NA
v_gene: TRBV19
j_gene: TRBJ2-7

CDR3nt: TGCAGCGCCGGGGGTGGGGCGGAAGCCAAAAACATTCAGTACTTC
CDR3aa: CSAGGGAEAKNIQYF
d_gene: NA
abundance: NA
v_gene: TRBV29-1
j_gene: TRBJ2-4

CDR3nt: TGTGCCAGCAGTTACTCCCACTCTGGGGCCAACGTCCTGACTTTC
CDR3aa: CASSYSHSGANVLTF
d_gene: NA
abundance: NA
v_gene: TRBV6-5
j_gene: TRBJ2-6